Below, 32 T cell receptor beta chains from the same sample are listed, as sequenced in a study of glioma-infiltrating T cells after dendritic cell vaccination. The table came from immunoSEQ multiplex PCR; TCRdb's copy has only in-frame clones and leaves some out. The sample yields around 100,000 clones, 75% to 85% seen once. Material: blood, obtained before dendritic cell vaccination. The source of these receptors is a human donor with glioblastoma.

The chain recombines TRBV2 with TRBJ2-3; tentative D call: TRBD2 (5 bases). V lost 3 bases, J lost 4 bases, and 14 bases lay in between. The CDR3 is made up of 15 amino acids. CDR1 and CDR2 from the germline V gene are SNHLY and FYNNEI. CDR3 sequence reads: CASSESLVASDTQYF. CDR3 nucleotide sequence: TGTGCCAGCAGTGAGAGTCTAGTAGCGTCAGATACGCAGTATTTT.

This rearrangement joins TRBV2 to TRBJ2-3; TRBD2 matches at 12 bases. V trimming: 8 bases; J trimming: 6 bases; junction bases outside the gene matches: 3. CDR3 length: 13 residues. Germline CDR1 SNHLY, CDR2 FYNNEI. CDR3 bases: TGTGCCAGCCTAGCGGGGGGGTCGGATACGCAGTATTTT. This encodes CASLAGGSDTQYF.

V is TRBV29-1 and J is TRBJ2-2; a weak D match, TRBD2 (5 bases). The V end lost 4 bases, the J end lost 6 bases, and 15 bases lay between the germline ends. The CDR3 is 14 residues long. Germline V CDR1 and CDR2: SQVTM, ANQGSEA. CDR3 DNA: TGCAGCGTTGTTAAACCGGCGAGGGCCGGGGAGCTGTTTTTT. As protein: CSVVKPARAGELFF.

The chain carries TRBV11-3 and TRBJ2-4, with 7 bases fitting TRBD2. The germline V gene encodes CDR1 SGHNT and CDR2 YENEEA. CDR3 size: 14 residues. Trimming cost V 4 bases and J 9 bases; bases outside gene matches: 9. The CDR3: CASSSLAVRGIQYF. Written as DNA, the CDR3 is TGTGCCAGCAGCTCCCTAGCGGTAAGGGGCATTCAGTACTTC.

CDR3 coding DNA: TGTGCCAGCAGCTTACGGTCGGGGGAACAAGAGACCCAGTACTTC. Its protein product is CASSLRSGEQETQYF. The V call is TRBV11-3, the J call TRBJ2-5, with a weak D call TRBD2 (6 bases). This CDR3 region has 15 residues. CDR1 and CDR2 (germline): SGHNT, YENEEA. V gave up 2 bases and J gave up 2 bases, with 12 bases separating them.

This chain links TRBV6-5 with TRBJ1-1; TRBD1 matches at 7 bases. After removal of 0 bases from V and 4 bases from J, the junction contained 5 bases not matched to a gene. From germline, CDR1 is MNHEY and CDR2 SVGAGI. The CDR3 is 15 amino acids. CDR3 protein: CASSYSDRVGTEAFF. The CDR3 DNA sequence: TGTGCCAGCAGTTACTCAGACAGGGTTGGCACTGAAGCTTTCTTT.

This clone was recorded a few times. The CDR3 DNA sequence: TGTGCCAGCATCGAGTCCTATACGCAGTATTTT. It codes for CASIESYTQYF. The chain is built from TRBV2 and TRBJ2-3; D call uncertain. CDR3 size: 11 residues. The germline V and J ends were trimmed by 7 bases and 7 bases, with 9 bases remaining between them. CDR1 and CDR2 (germline): SNHLY, FYNNEI.

The chain recombines TRBV10-3 with TRBJ1-5; D call uncertain. Germline CDR1 and CDR2: ENHRY and SYGVKD. The V end was cut by 8 bases, the J end by 3 bases, with 11 bases between. The CDR3 extends over 13 amino acids. The CDR3 DNA reads as TGTGCCATCTCGGGTACACCCAATCAGCCCCAGCATTTT. Its translation: CAISGTPNQPQHF.

V is TRBV2 and J is TRBJ1-5; D is unresolved. Trimming removed 4 bases from V and 1 base from J, with 11 bases in between. Germline CDR1 and CDR2: SNHLY and FYNNEI. This CDR3 region has 15 residues. DNA for the CDR3: TGTGCCAGCAGTGTGGAGGGTCAAAGCAATCAGCCCCAGCATTTT. This encodes CASSVEGQSNQPQHF.

The chain carries TRBV7-2 and TRBJ2-3, with TRBD2 matching 9 bases. Germline CDR1 and CDR2: SGHTA and FQGNSA. V shed 5 bases, J shed 1 base, and the junction held 4 bases outside the gene matches. The CDR3 loop spans 15 amino acids. The CDR3 DNA reads TGTGCCAGCAGCCTAGTAGCGGGGGGCACAGATACGCAGTATTTT. It translates to CASSLVAGGTDTQYF.

Note on this clone: It differs at one base from a far larger clone, so likely a read error. Distinct nucleotide sequences in the sample also encode this CDR3. The rearrangement joins TRBV5-8 to TRBJ2-3, with TRBD2 as a possible D gene (5 bases). The CDR3 loop spans 16 amino acids. The V and J ends lost 4 bases and 4 bases respectively, with 19 bases between them. The germline V gene encodes CDR1 SGHTS and CDR2 YDEGEE. The CDR3 DNA follows: TGTGCCAGCAGCCTGAGGCAAGGAGGTCGCGCAGATACGCAGTATTTT. Its protein is CASSLRQGGRADTQYF.

The chain couples TRBV14 to TRBJ1-2; D is possibly TRBD1 (6 bases). Germline assignment: CDR1 SGHDN and CDR2 FVKESK. The CDR3 sequence is 16 residues long. The V and J ends lost 0 bases and 3 bases respectively, with 14 bases between them. The CDR3 region has the DNA TGTGCCAGCAGCCAAGATGAGGCAGGGGCCCACTATGGCTACACCTTC. Its translation: CASSQDEAGAHYGYTF.

The V and J genes are TRBV29-1 and TRBJ1-1; D not resolved. With 2 bases removed from V and 1 base from J, the gap between germline ends came to 5 bases. The CDR3 spans 12 residues. Germline values: CDR1 SQVTM, CDR2 ANQGSEA. The CDR3 DNA reads TGCAGCGTTGAAACAGCGAACACTGAAGCTTTCTTT. Translated: CSVETANTEAFF.

The chain links TRBV4-1 to TRBJ1-5; TRBD1 matches 7 bases. The germline CDR1 and CDR2 sequences are MGHRA and YSYEKL. Trimming at V came to 4 bases and at J to 7 bases, leaving 7 bases not matched to a gene. This CDR3 spans 14 amino acids. This CDR3 reads CASSLYRGGQPQHF. The CDR3 nucleotides read TGCGCCAGCAGCCTTTACAGGGGTGGACAGCCCCAGCATTTT.

The genes are TRBV30 and TRBJ1-6, with a possible D match to TRBD1 (6 bases). Between the trimmed V and J ends, which lost 1 base and 7 bases, there was a span of 11 bases. The CDR3 is made up of 14 amino acids. CDR1 is GTSNPN, CDR2 SVGIG, per germline (reference sequence). CDR3 in amino acids: CAWSGDTENSPLHF. CDR3 nucleotides: TGTGCCTGGAGTGGGGACACCGAAAATTCACCCCTCCACTTT. Full variable domain (rest looked up from reference TRBV30 and TRBJ1-6): SQTIHQWPATLVQPVGSPLSLECTVEGTSNPNLYWYRQAAGRGLQLLFYSVGIGQISSEVPQNLSASRPQDRQFILSSKKLLLSDSGFYLCAWSGDTENSPLHFGNGTRLTVT.

The rearrangement links TRBV7-3 to TRBJ2-1; 10 bases line up with TRBD2. V shed 4 bases, J shed 4 bases, and the junction held 4 bases outside the gene matches. In germline, CDR1 is SGHTA, CDR2 FQGTGA. The CDR3 covers 15 residues. CDR3 DNA: TGTGCCAGCAGCTCAGCGGGGGGGATTTACAATGAGCAGTTCTTC. This codes for CASSSAGGIYNEQFF.

This chain uses TRBV6-4 with TRBJ2-1, with D tentatively TRBD1 (6 bases). There are 16 residues in the CDR3. V gave up 4 bases and J gave up 1 base, with 14 bases separating them. Germline CDR1 MRHNA, CDR2 SNTAGT. CDR3: CASSAEQGSSYNEQFF. The CDR3 coding sequence is TGTGCCAGCAGTGCCGAACAGGGTAGTTCCTACAATGAGCAGTTCTTC.

The gene calls are TRBV6-1 and TRBJ2-1, with TRBD1 as a possible D gene (8 bases). The V end was cut by 4 bases, the J end by 5 bases, with 18 bases between. The CDR3 is 16 residues long. Germline values: CDR1 MNHNS, CDR2 SASEGT. CDR3 sequence (DNA): TGTGCCAGCAGTGGGGACTACGGACAGGGAAACAATGAGCAGTTCTTC. Translation: CASSGDYGQGNNEQFF.

The chain is built from TRBV7-3 and TRBJ1-1; tentative D call: TRBD1 (6 bases). Trimming took 6 bases from V and 2 from J, leaving 13 bases between them. Germline lookup yields CDR1 SGHTA and CDR2 FQGTGA. CDR3 length: 14 residues. CDR3 DNA sequence: TGTGCCAGCAGATTGACAGGAACAAACACTGAAGCTTTCTTT. It codes for CASRLTGTNTEAFF.

J is TRBJ1-5 and V is TRBV19; 7 bases fit TRBD1. Germline CDR1 is LNHDA and CDR2 is SQIVND (reference sequence). The trim removed 6 bases at V and 5 bases at J, leaving 10 bases unmatched. This CDR3 is built from 15 residues. Written as DNA, the CDR3 is TGTGCCAGTAGCTATGACAGGGAGCAGGATCAGCCCCAGCATTTT. This gives the protein CASSYDREQDQPQHF.

The rearrangement links TRBV2 to TRBJ1-2; 10 bases map to TRBD1. Germline V gene data show CDR1 as SNHLY and CDR2 as FYNNEI. With V trimmed by 6 bases and J by 5 bases, 9 bases remained unmatched. CDR3 length equals 15 residues. CDR3: CASSLDRGPMYGYTF. The CDR3 bases are TGTGCCAGCAGCCTCGACAGGGGGCCAATGTATGGCTACACCTTC.

The chain has TRBV5-1 and TRBJ2-1; weak D call: TRBD2 (5 bases). Trimming removed 1 base at V and 5 bases at J, with 7 bases between. CDR3 length equals 13 residues. Germline values: CDR1 SGHRS, CDR2 YFSETQ. The CDR3 coding sequence is TGCGCCAGCAGCTTGACAGCGGACAATGAGCAGTTCTTC. Translation: CASSLTADNEQFF.

This chain connects TRBV11-2 to TRBJ1-1; D unresolved. The CDR3 extends over 11 amino acids. Germline loops: CDR1 SGHAT, CDR2 FQNNGV. Trimming took off 5 bases at V and 7 bases at J, with 8 bases between the two ends. The CDR3 here is CASSLQIEAFF. The DNA of the CDR3 is TGTGCCAGCAGCCTTCAGATTGAAGCTTTCTTT.

This clone was counted a single time. The chain employs TRBV5-4 and TRBJ1-3, with unresolved D. With 6 bases removed from V and 0 bases from J, the gap between germline ends came to 10 bases. CDR1 is SGHNT and CDR2 is YYREEE in the germline V gene (reference sequence). This CDR3 has 14 amino acids. The CDR3 protein is CASTLGSSGNTIYF. The CDR3 DNA sequence: TGTGCCAGCACCCTCGGGAGCTCTGGAAACACCATATATTTT. Full variable domain (missing parts from reference TRBV5-4 and TRBJ1-3): ETGVTQSPTHLIKTRGQQVTLRCSSQSGHNTVSWYQQALGQGPQFIFQYYREEENGRGNFPPRFSGLQFPNYSSELNVNALELDDSALYLCASTLGSSGNTIYFGEGSWLTVV.

On this clone itself: Other DNA sequences in this specimen translate into the identical CDR3. V is TRBV30 and J is TRBJ1-2; TRBD1 is a possible D gene (5 bases). V was shortened by 3 bases and J by 8 bases, with 13 bases between the two germline ends. The CDR3 is made up of 12 amino acids. The germline CDR1 and CDR2 sequences are GTSNPN and SVGIG (reference sequence). The CDR3 nucleotides are TGTGCCTGGAGGCAGGGATGGGGAGGCTACACCTTC. It encodes CAWRQGWGGYTF.

The chain recombines TRBV5-4 with TRBJ1-3; TRBD1 matches at 8 bases. The CDR3 sequence is 18 residues long. Germline CDR1 and CDR2: SGHNT and YYREEE (reference sequence). Trimming removed 4 bases from V and 1 base from J; junction bases left unmatched: 13. The chain's CDR3 is CASSPFPTGELSGNTIYF. The CDR3 region has the DNA TGTGCCAGCAGCCCTTTTCCGACAGGGGAACTATCTGGAAACACCATATATTTT.

The chain joins TRBV5-4 to TRBJ2-6; a weak D match, TRBD1 (6 bases). Trimming left V 4 bases short and J 0 bases short, with 11 bases between. The CDR3 is 16 amino acids. Germline V lookup: CDR1 SGHNT, CDR2 YYREEE (reference sequence). The CDR3 DNA sequence: TGTGCCAGCAGCCAGGGGATGGGCTCTGGGGCCAACGTCCTGACTTTC. Amino acids: CASSQGMGSGANVLTF. Drawing the rest from reference TRBV5-4 and TRBJ2-6, the complete variable domain is ETGVTQSPTHLIKTRGQQVTLRCSSQSGHNTVSWYQQALGQGPQFIFQYYREEENGRGNFPPRFSGLQFPNYSSELNVNALELDDSALYLCASSQGMGSGANVLTFGAGSRLTVL.

V gene TRBV30 combines with J gene TRBJ1-5; maybe TRBD1 (5 bases). Looked up from germline, CDR1 is GTSNPN and CDR2 is SVGIG (reference sequence). The V end was cut by 1 base, the J end by 5 bases, with 12 bases between. The CDR3 extends over 14 amino acids. The CDR3 sequence is CAWSGRVLDQPQHF. Here the CDR3 DNA reads TGTGCCTGGAGTGGCAGGGTTTTGGATCAGCCCCAGCATTTT.

The J gene is TRBJ2-1, the V gene TRBV11-3, with D tentatively TRBD2 (7 bases). Trimming stripped 3 bases from V and 9 bases from J, with 24 bases between. This CDR3 is built from 17 residues. Germline V CDR1 and CDR2: SGHNT, YENEEA. As DNA, the CDR3 is TGTGCCAGCAGCTTCGCTCTACTGGGGGGGCACAATAGTGAGCAGTTCTTC. This codes for CASSFALLGGHNSEQFF. The full variable domain, with the rest looked up from reference TRBV11-3 and TRBJ2-1, is EAGVVQSPRYKIIEKKQPVAFWCNPISGHNTLYWYLQNLGQGPELLIRYENEEAVDDSQLPKDRFSAERLKGVDSTLKIQPAELGDSAVYLCASSFALLGGHNSEQFFGPGTRLTVL.

This clone was picked up a small number of times. The chain couples TRBV10-3 to TRBJ1-4; possible D gene TRBD1, 5 bases. CDR1 and CDR2 (germline): ENHRY, SYGVKD. The CDR3 loop spans 14 amino acids. V gave up 3 bases and J gave up 6 bases, with 11 bases separating them. Written as DNA, the CDR3 is TGTGCCATCAGTGACGGGACTGGGCATGAAAAACTGTTTTTT. Translating it yields CAISDGTGHEKLFF.

This clone has a single count. The V and J genes are TRBV7-9 and TRBJ1-1; D possibly corresponds to TRBD1 (6 bases). In germline, CDR1 is SEHNR, CDR2 FQNEAQ (reference sequence). Trimming left V 1 base short and J 7 bases short, with 25 bases between. The CDR3 totals 18 residues. CDR3 in amino acids: CASSLGVDQGNSNDEAFF. CDR3 in DNA: TGTGCCAGCAGCTTAGGGGTAGACCAGGGGAATTCGAATGATGAAGCTTTCTTT.

This chain connects TRBV30 to TRBJ1-1; D is unresolved. V was cut by 1 base and J by 5 bases, with 8 bases left in between. The CDR3 is 12 residues long. The V gene's germline CDR1 is GTSNPN and CDR2 SVGIG (reference sequence). The DNA for the CDR3 is TGTGCCTGGAGTGGGGGAGATACTGAAGCTTTCTTT. Translation: CAWSGGDTEAFF. The full variable domain, rest sourced from reference TRBV30 and TRBJ1-1, is SQTIHQWPATLVQPVGSPLSLECTVEGTSNPNLYWYRQAAGRGLQLLFYSVGIGQISSEVPQNLSASRPQDRQFILSSKKLLLSDSGFYLCAWSGGDTEAFFGQGTRLTVV.